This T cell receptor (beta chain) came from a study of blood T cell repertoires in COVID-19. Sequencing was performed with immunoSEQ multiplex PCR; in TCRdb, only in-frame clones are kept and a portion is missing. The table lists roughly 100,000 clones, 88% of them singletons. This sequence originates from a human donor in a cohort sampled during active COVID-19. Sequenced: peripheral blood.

CDR3 region: CASSEVGTGGNTGELFF. In DNA, the CDR3 is TGTGCCAGCAGTGAAGTAGGGACAGGGGGGAACACCGGGGAGCTGTTTTTT. The rearrangement uses TRBV6-1 and TRBJ2-2, with TRBD1 matching over 11 bases. The germline gives CDR1 MNHNS, CDR2 SASEGT. This CDR3 has 17 residues. After removal of 1 base from V and 1 base from J, the junction contained 2 bases not matched to a gene.